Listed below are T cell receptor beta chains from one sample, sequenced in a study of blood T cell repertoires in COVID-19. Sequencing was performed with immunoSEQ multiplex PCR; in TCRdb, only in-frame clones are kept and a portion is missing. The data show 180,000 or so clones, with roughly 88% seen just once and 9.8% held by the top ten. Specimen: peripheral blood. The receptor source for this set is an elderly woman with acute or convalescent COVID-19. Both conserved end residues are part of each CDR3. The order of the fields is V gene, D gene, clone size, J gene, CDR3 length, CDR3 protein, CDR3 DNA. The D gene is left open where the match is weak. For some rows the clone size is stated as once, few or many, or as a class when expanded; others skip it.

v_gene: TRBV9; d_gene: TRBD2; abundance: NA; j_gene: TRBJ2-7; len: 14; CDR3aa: CASSVGGRSYEQYF; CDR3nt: TGTGCCAGCAGCGTCGGGGGGAGGTCCTACGAGCAGTACTTC
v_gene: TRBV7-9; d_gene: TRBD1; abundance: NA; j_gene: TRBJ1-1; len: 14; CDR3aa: CASSLAGQKTEAFF; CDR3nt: TGTGCCAGCAGCTTAGCGGGACAGAAGACTGAAGCTTTCTTT
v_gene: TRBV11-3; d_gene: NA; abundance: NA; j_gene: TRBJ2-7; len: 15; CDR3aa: CASSLGSRSSYEQYF; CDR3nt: TGTGCCAGCAGCTTAGGCTCCCGGAGCTCCTACGAGCAGTACTTC
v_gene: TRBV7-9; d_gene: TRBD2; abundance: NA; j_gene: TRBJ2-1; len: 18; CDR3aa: CASSRTSGSFKVNNEQFF; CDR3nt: TGTGCCAGCAGCCGCACTAGCGGGAGTTTTAAGGTCAACAATGAGCAGTTCTTC
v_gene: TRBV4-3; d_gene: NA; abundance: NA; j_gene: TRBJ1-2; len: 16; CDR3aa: CASSQDLGVIAYGYTF; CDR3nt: TGCGCCAGCAGCCAAGATCTCGGGGTAATAGCATATGGCTACACCTTC
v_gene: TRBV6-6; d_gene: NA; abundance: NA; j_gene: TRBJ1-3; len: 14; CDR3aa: CASTAGAGGNTIYF; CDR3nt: TGTGCCAGCACGGCCGGGGCGGGAGGAAACACCATATATTTT
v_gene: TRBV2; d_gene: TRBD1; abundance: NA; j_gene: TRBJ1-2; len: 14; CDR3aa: CASREPGTAFGYTF; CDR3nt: TGTGCCAGCAGGGAGCCCGGGACAGCATTCGGCTACACCTTC
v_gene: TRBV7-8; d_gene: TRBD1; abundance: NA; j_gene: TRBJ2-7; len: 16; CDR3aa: CASSLVVQGFPYEQYF; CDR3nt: TGTGCCAGCAGCTTAGTGGTACAGGGGTTTCCCTACGAGCAGTACTTC
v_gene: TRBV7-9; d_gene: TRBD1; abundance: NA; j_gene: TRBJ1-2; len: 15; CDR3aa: CASSLVGQGVYGYTF; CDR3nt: TGTGCCAGCAGCTTAGTAGGACAGGGGGTCTATGGCTACACCTTC
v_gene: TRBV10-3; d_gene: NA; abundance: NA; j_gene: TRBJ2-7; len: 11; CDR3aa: CATMVANEQYF; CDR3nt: TGTGCCACCATGGTAGCGAACGAGCAGTACTTC
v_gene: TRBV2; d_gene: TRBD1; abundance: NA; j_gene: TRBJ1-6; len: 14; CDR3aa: CASSLDRGRSPLHF; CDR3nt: TGTGCCAGCAGTCTGGACAGGGGACGATCACCCCTCCACTTT
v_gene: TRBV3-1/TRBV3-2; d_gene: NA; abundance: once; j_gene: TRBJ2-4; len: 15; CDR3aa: CASSLAVLAKNIQYF; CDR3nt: TGTGCCAGCAGCCTTGCGGTACTAGCCAAAAACATTCAGTACTTC
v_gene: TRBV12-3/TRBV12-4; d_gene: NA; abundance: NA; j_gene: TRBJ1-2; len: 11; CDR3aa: CASSPTPGDTF; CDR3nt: TGTGCCAGCAGTCCTACCCCAGGGGACACCTTC
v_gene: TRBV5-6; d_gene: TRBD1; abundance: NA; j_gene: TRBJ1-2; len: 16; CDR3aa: CASSTRRQGGSYGYTF; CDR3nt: TGTGCCAGCAGCACTCGCCGTCAGGGGGGCTCCTATGGCTACACCTTC
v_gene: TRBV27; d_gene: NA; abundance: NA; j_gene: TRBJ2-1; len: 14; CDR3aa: CASGAGRAYNEQFF; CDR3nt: TGTGCCAGCGGGGCGGGACGGGCCTACAATGAGCAGTTCTTC
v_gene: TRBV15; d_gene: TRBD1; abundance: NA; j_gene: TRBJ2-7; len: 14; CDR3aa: CATSRGQGSYEQYF; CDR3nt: TGTGCCACCAGCAGGGGACAGGGGTCCTACGAGCAGTACTTC
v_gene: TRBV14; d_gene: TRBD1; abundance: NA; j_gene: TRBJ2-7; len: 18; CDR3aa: CASSQRDRGPPSSYEQYF; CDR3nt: TGTGCCAGCAGCCAACGGGACAGGGGTCCCCCAAGCTCCTACGAGCAGTACTTC
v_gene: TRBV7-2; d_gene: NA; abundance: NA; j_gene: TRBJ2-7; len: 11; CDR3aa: CASSLRDEQYF; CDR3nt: TGTGCCAGCAGCTTACGTGACGAGCAGTACTTC
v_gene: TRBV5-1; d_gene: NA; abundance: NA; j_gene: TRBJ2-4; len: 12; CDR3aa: CASSPGGQAQYF; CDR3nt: TGCGCCAGCAGCCCTGGTGGGCAGGCTCAGTACTTC
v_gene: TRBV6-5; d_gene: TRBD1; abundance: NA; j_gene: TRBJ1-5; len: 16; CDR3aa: CASSSRTGKSNQPQHF; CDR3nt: TGTGCCAGCAGTTCCAGGACAGGGAAGAGCAATCAGCCCCAGCATTTT
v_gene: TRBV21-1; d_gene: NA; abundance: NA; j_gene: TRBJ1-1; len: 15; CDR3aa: CASSKARGWDSEAFF; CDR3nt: TGTGCCAGCAGCAAAGCGCGGGGATGGGACAGTGAAGCTTTCTTT
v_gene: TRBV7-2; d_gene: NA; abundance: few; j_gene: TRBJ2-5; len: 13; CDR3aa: CASSLERLETQYF; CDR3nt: TGTGCCAGCAGCTTAGAACGGTTGGAGACCCAGTACTTC
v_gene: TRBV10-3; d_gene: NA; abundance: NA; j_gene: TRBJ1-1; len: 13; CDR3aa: CAIRQRVDTEAFF; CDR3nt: TGTGCCATCAGACAGCGGGTGGACACTGAAGCTTTCTTT
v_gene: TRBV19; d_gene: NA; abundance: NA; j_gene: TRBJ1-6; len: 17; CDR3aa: CASSIDSLLGVGSPLHF; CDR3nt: TGTGCCAGTAGTATAGATTCATTGCTAGGGGTGGGTTCACCCCTCCACTTT
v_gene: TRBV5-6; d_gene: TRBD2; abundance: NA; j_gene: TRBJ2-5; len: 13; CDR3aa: CASSLPGGETQYF; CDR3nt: TGTGCCAGCAGCCTTCCGGGAGGTGAGACCCAGTACTTC
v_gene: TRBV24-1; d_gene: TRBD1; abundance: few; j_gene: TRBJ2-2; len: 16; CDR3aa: CATSDLRQGATGELFF; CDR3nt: TGTGCCACCAGTGACCTGAGACAGGGGGCGACCGGGGAGCTGTTTTTT
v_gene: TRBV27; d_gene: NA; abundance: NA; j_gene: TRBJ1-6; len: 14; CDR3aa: CASSFWTEGSPLHF; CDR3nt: TGTGCCAGCAGTTTTTGGACAGAAGGATCACCCCTCCACTTT
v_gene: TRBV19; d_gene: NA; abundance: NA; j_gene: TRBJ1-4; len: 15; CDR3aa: CASTLPGGPGKKLFF; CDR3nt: TGTGCCAGTACCCTACCCGGGGGGCCAGGGAAAAAACTGTTTTTT
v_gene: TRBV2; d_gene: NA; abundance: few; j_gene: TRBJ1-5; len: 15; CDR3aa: CASSETQAGNQPQHF; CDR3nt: TGTGCCAGCAGTGAAACGCAGGCTGGCAATCAGCCCCAGCATTTT
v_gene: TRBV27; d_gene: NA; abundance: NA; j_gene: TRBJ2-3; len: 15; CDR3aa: CATIGGTAITDTQYF; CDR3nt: TGTGCCACCATCGGAGGGACAGCTATCACAGATACGCAGTATTTT
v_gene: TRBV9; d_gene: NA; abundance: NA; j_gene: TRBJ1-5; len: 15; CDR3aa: CASSAFETSNQPQHF; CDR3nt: TGTGCCAGCAGCGCCTTTGAGACTTCCAATCAGCCCCAGCATTTT
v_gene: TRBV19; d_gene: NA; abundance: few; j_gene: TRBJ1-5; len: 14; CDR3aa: CASRGSYVYQPQHF; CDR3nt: TGTGCCAGTAGGGGCAGCTATGTGTATCAGCCCCAGCATTTT
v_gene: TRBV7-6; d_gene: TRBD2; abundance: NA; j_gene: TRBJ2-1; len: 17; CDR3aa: CASSPSRLAGGLNEQFF; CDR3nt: TGTGCCAGCAGCCCAAGCCGTCTAGCGGGAGGGCTTAATGAGCAGTTCTTC
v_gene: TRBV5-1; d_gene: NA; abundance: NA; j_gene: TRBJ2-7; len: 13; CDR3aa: CASSPPSVRVWYF; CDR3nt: TGCGCCAGCAGCCCCCCCTCAGTTCGTGTATGGTACTTC
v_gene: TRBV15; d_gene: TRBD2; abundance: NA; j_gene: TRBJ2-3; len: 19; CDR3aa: CATSRDLSGGNPSTDTQYF; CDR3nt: TGTGCCACCAGCAGAGATCTGAGCGGGGGTAATCCTAGCACAGATACGCAGTATTTT
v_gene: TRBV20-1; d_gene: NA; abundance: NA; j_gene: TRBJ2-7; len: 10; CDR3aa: CSAKSGEQYF; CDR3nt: TGCAGTGCTAAGAGCGGCGAGCAGTACTTC
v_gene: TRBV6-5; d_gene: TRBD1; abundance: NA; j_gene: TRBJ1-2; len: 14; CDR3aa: CASSLQGADYGYTF; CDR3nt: TGTGCCAGCAGCCTACAGGGGGCAGACTATGGCTACACCTTC
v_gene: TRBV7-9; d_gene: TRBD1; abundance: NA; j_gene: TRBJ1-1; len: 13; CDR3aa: CASSPRTGAEAFF; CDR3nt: TGTGCCAGCAGCCCCAGGACAGGGGCTGAAGCTTTCTTT
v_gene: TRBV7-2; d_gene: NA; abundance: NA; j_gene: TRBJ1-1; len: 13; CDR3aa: CASSSDRTAEAFF; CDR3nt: TGTGCCAGCAGCAGCGACCGTACGGCTGAAGCTTTCTTT
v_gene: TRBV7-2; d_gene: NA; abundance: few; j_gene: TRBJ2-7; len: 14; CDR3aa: CASSPRVAGYEQYF; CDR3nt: TGTGCCAGCAGCCCGAGGGTGGCCGGGTACGAGCAGTACTTC
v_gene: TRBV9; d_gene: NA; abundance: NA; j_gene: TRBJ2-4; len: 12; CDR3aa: CASSGVENIQYF; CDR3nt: TGTGCCAGCAGCGGGGTGGAGAACATTCAGTACTTC